The clone carrying this T cell receptor beta chain was seen just once. What it binds is not known. Sequencing used immunoSEQ multiplex PCR; TCRdb keeps in-frame clones, though not all of them. The sample lists more than 90,000 clones, more than 80% occurring once. The data derive from a study of graft-versus-host responses after intestinal transplantation. The J segment lost 4 bases and the V segment lost 5 bases, leaving 2 bases of the junction unmatched. Germline lookup yields CDR1 SGHAT and CDR2 FQNNGV. This CDR3 is built from 13 residues. The specimen was unstimulated CD4+ T cells sorted from spleen or lymph node cells, collected before transplant. This chain uses TRBV11-2 with TRBJ1-5; 7 bases match TRBD1. The receptor comes from a human donor who was the organ donor for an intestinal transplant. The CDR3: CASSRDRNQPQHF. The CDR3 DNA reads as TGTGCCAGCAGCCGGGACAGAAATCAGCCCCAGCATTTT.